This T cell receptor (beta chain) was captured by sequencing in a study of CD8+ T cells in alopecia areata (dated 2018 in TCRdb). Regarding the research as a whole: To study T cell clonal expansion in alopecia areata, the researchers applied high-throughput TCRbeta sequencing to both the C3H/HeJ mouse model and human patients. On the human side, TCRbeta sequencing was run on scalp tissue and on sorted CD4+ and CD8+ peripheral blood T cells from healthy controls and from alopecia areata patients with either patchy or totalis/universalis disease. The RNA source kit depended on sample type: the PAXgene miRNA kit for fixed scalp, the miRNeasy kit for PBMCs, and the RNeasy kit for mouse skin. Amplification of TCRbeta CDR3 regions was done by immunoSEQ multiplex PCR using 35 Vbeta forward primers and 13 Jbeta reverse primers. Scalp clonality was compared among normal scalp (n=4), patchy alopecia areata scalp (n=8), and alopecia totalis/universalis scalp (n=8).

As concerns this clone: This clone's antigen is unknown. Base qualities are not recorded, but no much larger clone differs from it by a single base.

The method was the immunoSEQ multiplex PCR assay. RNA was extracted from all samples and reverse transcribed into cDNA as template for TCR sequencing. First-strand cDNA was synthesized with SuperScript III using a 2:1 mix of oligo-dT and random hexamers. A synthetic immune receptor repertoire was used to gauge amplification bias, and whatever bias remained was removed computationally. In the original analysis: After raw reads were preprocessed to remove errors, the CDR3 was defined following IMGT conventions as running from the conserved cysteine to phenylalanine. To get clonality, Shannon entropy was normalized by log2 of the number of productive unique TCRs and the result was subtracted from 1. Scalp TCRbeta sequences were cross-referenced with sorted blood CD4 and CD8 repertoires so that the CD4 or CD8 identity of scalp clones could be inferred. The clones in this table, taken by TCRdb from immuneACCESS, are in-frame only. Not every clone is retained; where verified, under half of the shortfall comes from an unresolved V gene, and the cause of the rest is unknown. V, J and clone size are taken as reported in that table, and D and trimming were inferred from the DNA itself. Across this sample there are roughly 150,000 clones, with 55% to 65% seen only once. The top ten clones comprise around 5% of the sample.

PBMCs were isolated by density centrifugation and stained for CD3, CD4 and CD8, after which CD4+ and CD8+ T cells were sorted on a FACSAria. Unaffected controls provided scalp biopsies and blood samples. From a lookup of the germline V gene, CDR1 and CDR2 are SQVTM and ANQGSEA. V is clipped by 6 bases and J by 5 bases, and the sequence between their germline boundaries is 17 bases long. The CDR3 covers 13 residues, taking in both the cysteine and the phenylalanine. Here the CDR3 DNA is all that survives: 39 bases in frame from base 1. Results the study describes overall, beyond this receptor: Shared TCR sequences between patients were less evident than in mice, which may be partly attributable to HLA diversity in the patient population. Compared with normal scalp, lesional scalp had higher clonality and more expanded CD8+ clones, particularly in alopecia totalis/universalis, a pattern that suggests antigenic drive. Unlike mouse skin, which is dominated by gammadelta T cells, normal human skin has resident alphabeta T cells that are also sequenced, and this complicates analysis of the scalp TCR repertoire.

The chain uses TRBV29-1 and TRBJ2-7; the D gene identity is not certain. Sequencing was carried out using CD4+ T cells sorted from blood. The TCR originated in a human donor in good health. The DNA reads as follows: TGCAGCGTGGTATACGCGGCCAAGGACGAGCAGTACTTC. It encodes CSVVYAAKDEQYF.